These 31 T cell receptor beta chains were sequenced from one sample in a study of blood T cell repertoires in COVID-19. Clones were read by immunoSEQ multiplex PCR, and TCRdb kept only the in-frame ones, dropping some. The sample lists approximately 300,000 clones, 90% seen once, with around 4.2% in the top ten. Sequenced material: PBMCs or T cells enriched from blood (not recorded which). These receptors all stem from a woman in her twenties or thirties who had been exposed to COVID-19.

The genes are TRBV11-2 and TRBJ2-5; 9 bases are shared with TRBD1. The CDR3 sequence is 16 residues long. Germline CDR1 and CDR2: SGHAT and FQNNGV. V shed 5 bases and J 4 bases; nucleotides not matched to a gene: 11. CDR3: CASSARMDRGRETQYF. The CDR3 nucleotides are TGTGCCAGCAGCGCGCGTATGGACAGGGGTCGAGAGACCCAGTACTTC.

The chain uses TRBV27 and TRBJ1-1, with TRBD1 matching 8 bases. Trimming at V came to 1 base and at J to 4 bases, leaving 2 bases not matched to a gene. CDR3 size: 14 residues. Germline-derived CDR1 and CDR2 are MNHEY and SMNVEV (reference sequence). The CDR3 protein is CASSLYTGGTEAFF. CDR3 bases: TGTGCCAGCAGTTTATATACAGGGGGCACTGAAGCTTTCTTT.

The chain joins TRBV12-3 or TRBV12-4 to TRBJ1-2, with D possibly matching TRBD1 (5 bases). Trimming removed 1 base at V and 5 bases at J, with 8 bases between. There are 13 residues in the CDR3. In nucleotides, the CDR3 is TGTGCCAGCAGTTTAGTGGGGGGGTATGGCTACACCTTC. Its protein product is CASSLVGGYGYTF.

This clone has only one observation. The gene calls are TRBV15 and TRBJ2-5; a weak D match, TRBD2 (5 bases). Trimming left V 0 bases short and J 5 bases short, with 10 bases between. CDR1 is LNHNV and CDR2 is YYDKDF in the germline V gene (reference sequence). The CDR3 consists of 14 residues. The CDR3 protein is CATSRDNGGETQYF. DNA of the CDR3: TGTGCCACCAGCAGAGATAATGGCGGGGAGACCCAGTACTTC.

Comment on this clone: One end of the junction varies from germline; a read error may be responsible. The rearrangement joins TRBV5-1 to TRBJ1-3, with D possibly TRBD1 on 5 matching bases. The CDR3 loop spans 15 amino acids. The V gene's germline CDR1 is SGHRS and CDR2 YFSETQ. The CDR3 DNA reads as TGCGCCAGCAGCTTGGGCCAGGGATCTGCAAACACCATATATTTT. Translating gives CASSLGQGSANTIYF.

CDR3 residues: CASSPTLGGQGVYHNEQFF. In DNA, the CDR3 is TGTGCCAGCAGCCCCACGCTAGGGGGACAGGGTGTCTATCACAATGAGCAGTTCTTC. The chain has TRBV7-9 and TRBJ2-1, with 9 bases identical to TRBD1. The V gene end was trimmed by 5 bases and the J gene end by 5 bases; junction bases not matched to a gene: 19. The CDR3 consists of 19 residues. Germline CDR1 reads SEHNR; CDR2 reads FQNEAQ (reference sequence).

The rearrangement joins TRBV7-8 to TRBJ2-5; 8 positions agree with TRBD2. Per germline, CDR1 SGHVS and CDR2 FQNEAQ. V lost 2 bases to trimming and J lost 2 bases; unmatched junction nucleotides: 4. The length of the CDR3 is 15 residues. The CDR3 protein is CASSLMTGGQETQYF. CDR3 nucleotide sequence: TGTGCCAGCAGCTTAATGACGGGGGGGCAAGAGACCCAGTACTTC.

The chain uses TRBV7-3 and TRBJ2-3; 7 nucleotides match TRBD1. V lost 7 bases to trimming and J lost 2 bases; unmatched junction nucleotides: 6. This CDR3 is 14 amino acids long. Looked up from germline, CDR1 is SGHTA and CDR2 is FQGTGA. CDR3 nucleotides: TGTGCCAGCACCGGGGACAGCTTCACAGATACGCAGTATTTT. Translating gives CASTGDSFTDTQYF.

The V gene is TRBV4-1, the J gene TRBJ1-5; perhaps TRBD1 as D (6 bases). Trimming cost V 0 bases and J 5 bases, with 14 bases left between them. The V gene's germline CDR1 is MGHRA and CDR2 YSYEKL. The CDR3 has 16 residues. CDR3 loop: CASSQDRSGEYQPQHF. The CDR3 bases are TGCGCCAGCAGCCAAGATCGTTCAGGGGAGTATCAGCCCCAGCATTTT.

This clone was seen just once. The rearrangement uses TRBV9 and TRBJ2-7; TRBD1 aligns across 11 bases. The V and J ends lost 5 bases and 3 bases, in that order; junction bases with no gene match: 10. The germline gives CDR1 SGDLS, CDR2 YYNGEE. The CDR3 totals 16 residues. Here the CDR3 DNA reads TGTGCCAGCAGTCCCGGAGGGGGACAGGGGGTCTACGAGCAGTACTTC. Translating gives CASSPGGGQGVYEQYF.

The rearrangement uses TRBV10-3 and TRBJ1-2, with TRBD1 identical over 7 bases. J was trimmed by 2 bases and V by 6 bases; bases with no gene match: 6. There are 14 residues in the CDR3. Germline V gives CDR1 ENHRY, CDR2 SYGVKD. In DNA, the CDR3 is TGTGCCATCAGCCGACAGGGAGAGAACTATGGCTACACCTTC. It yields the protein CAISRQGENYGYTF.

The rearrangement links TRBV11-3 to TRBJ2-6, with 8 bases aligning to TRBD1. V lost 5 bases, J lost 0 bases, and 9 bases stayed unmatched. The CDR3 contains 18 residues. CDR1 is SGHNT, CDR2 YENEEA, per germline. The CDR3 DNA reads as TGTGCCAGCAGCCCCGGGACAGGCGTAACCTCTGGGGCCAACGTCCTGACTTTC. It is translated as CASSPGTGVTSGANVLTF.

This chain connects TRBV6-5 to TRBJ2-7, with D possibly matching TRBD2 (6 bases). Germline-derived CDR1 and CDR2 are MNHEY and SVGAGI. Trimming cost V 2 bases and J 3 bases, with 11 bases left between them. The length of the CDR3 is 14 residues. The CDR3 sequence: CASSYVGGSYEQYF. The CDR3, as DNA: TGTGCCAGCAGTTACGTCGGGGGAAGCTACGAGCAGTACTTC.

V and J are TRBV5-4 and TRBJ1-6; the match to TRBD1 covers 8 bases. The CDR3 loop spans 19 amino acids. Looked up from germline, CDR1 is SGHNT and CDR2 is YYREEE (reference sequence). V lost 4 bases to trimming and J lost 5 bases; unmatched junction nucleotides: 17. The CDR3 bases are TGTGCCAGCAGCGCTACGGTCTACAGACAGGGGAGCGATAATTCACCCCTCCACTTT. It encodes CASSATVYRQGSDNSPLHF.

J is TRBJ1-2 and V is TRBV6-2 or TRBV6-3; D remains unclear. Per the germline V gene, CDR1 is MNHEY and CDR2 is SVGEGT. Trimming removed 2 bases from V and 5 bases from J, with 9 bases in between. This CDR3 contains 13 residues. In nucleotides, the CDR3 is TGTGCCAGCAGTTACGGTGGAGGGTATGGCTACACCTTC. It yields the protein CASSYGGGYGYTF.

This clone has a handful of counts. The rearrangement links TRBV28 to TRBJ1-2; tentative D call: TRBD1 (5 bases). Trimming removed 6 bases from V and 6 bases from J, with 17 bases in between. Germline V gives CDR1 MDHEN, CDR2 SYDVKM. The CDR3 runs 14 residues. CDR3 region: CASSTEGAPHGYTF. In DNA form, the CDR3 reads TGTGCCAGCAGCACGGAAGGGGCCCCCCATGGCTACACCTTC.

This rearrangement joins TRBV2 to TRBJ2-6, with D possibly being TRBD1 (6 bases). The length of the CDR3 is 16 residues. The germline V gene encodes CDR1 SNHLY and CDR2 FYNNEI. V lost 6 bases to trimming and J lost 2 bases, with 14 bases between them. CDR3 region: CASRRFTGTGANVLTF. CDR3 DNA: TGTGCCAGCAGACGCTTCACAGGGACTGGGGCCAACGTCCTGACTTTC.

This sequence joins TRBV7-6 and TRBJ2-7, with 12 bases fitting TRBD1. The germline V gene encodes CDR1 SGHVS and CDR2 FNYEAQ. The junction had 5 bases not matched to a gene; V was cut back by 1 base and J by 4 bases. This CDR3 comprises 16 residues. The CDR3: CASSLGLGQGAYEQYF. The CDR3 DNA is TGTGCCAGCAGCTTAGGATTGGGACAGGGGGCATACGAGCAGTACTTC. Filled out from reference TRBV7-6 and TRBJ2-7, the complete variable domain reads GAGVSQSPRYKVTKRGQDVALRCDPISGHVSLYWYRQALGQGPEFLTYFNYEAQQDKSGLPNDRFSAERPEGSISTLTIQRTEQRDSAMYRCASSLGLGQGAYEQYFGPGTRLTVT.

The chain links TRBV6-2 or TRBV6-3 to TRBJ1-5; TRBD1 aligns across 8 bases. The J segment lost 3 bases and the V segment lost 6 bases, leaving 10 bases of the junction unmatched. Germline V CDR1 and CDR2: MNHEY, SVGEGT. The CDR3 has 16 residues. DNA of the CDR3: TGTGCCAGCAGCGTGGACAGGGCTATCCCCAATCAGCCCCAGCATTTT. Protein product: CASSVDRAIPNQPQHF.

This chain links TRBV7-6 with TRBJ2-7; a possible D gene is TRBD2 (5 bases). Germline V lookup: CDR1 SGHVS, CDR2 FNYEAQ. This CDR3 region has 13 residues. V was pared by 1 base and J by 6 bases, with 10 bases between. The CDR3 DNA reads TGTGCCAGCAGCTTAGGGGCGGGTCGCGAGCAGTACTTC. It translates to CASSLGAGREQYF.

This clone has only one observation. V and J are TRBV2 and TRBJ2-5, with D possibly TRBD1 on 5 matching bases. This CDR3 contains 14 residues. V was trimmed by 5 bases and J by 5 bases, leaving 15 bases between them. Looked up from germline, CDR1 is SNHLY and CDR2 is FYNNEI. For the CDR3, the DNA is TGTGCCAGCAGTTTTTCAGGGTTCAGGGAGACCCAGTACTTC. Its translation: CASSFSGFRETQYF.

The chain has TRBV19 and TRBJ2-3; 8 positions agree with TRBD2. The CDR3 extends over 17 amino acids. V lost 0 bases and J lost 3; bases outside the gene matches: 8. The germline gives CDR1 LNHDA, CDR2 SQIVND (reference sequence). The CDR3 sequence is CASSIDLRVAGTDTQYF. CDR3 nucleotide sequence: TGTGCCAGTAGTATAGATCTTCGGGTAGCGGGAACAGATACGCAGTATTTT. The complete variable domain, with remaining parts taken from reference TRBV19 and TRBJ2-3, reads DGGITQSPKYLFRKEGQNVTLSCEQNLNHDAMYWYRQDPGQGLRLIYYSQIVNDFQKGDIAEGYSVSREKKESFPLTVTSAQKNPTAFYLCASSIDLRVAGTDTQYFGPGTRLTVL.

The chain couples TRBV4-2 to TRBJ2-7, with TRBD1 as a possible D gene (5 bases). The germline CDR1 and CDR2 sequences are LGHNA and YNFKEQ. This CDR3 spans 17 amino acids. The V end was cut by 0 bases, the J end by 7 bases, with 22 bases between. The CDR3 loop is CASSQEASGISLGEQYF. For the CDR3, the DNA is TGTGCCAGCAGCCAAGAGGCTTCAGGGATCTCCCTAGGGGAGCAGTACTTC.

The J gene is TRBJ1-6, the V gene TRBV4-1; D not resolved. This CDR3 spans 13 amino acids. The V and J ends lost 0 bases and 10 bases respectively, with 7 bases between them. The germline V gene encodes CDR1 MGHRA and CDR2 YSYEKL. CDR3 loop: CASSQDGLSPLHF. In DNA, the CDR3 is TGCGCCAGCAGCCAAGACGGGTTGTCACCCCTCCACTTT.

This clone was seen only once. This chain uses TRBV5-1 with TRBJ1-4; 8 nucleotides align to TRBD1. This CDR3 spans 19 amino acids. Germline values: CDR1 SGHRS, CDR2 YFSETQ. Trimming cost V 1 base and J 5 bases; bases outside gene matches: 16. CDR3 nucleotides: TGCGCCAGCAGCTTGCTTCTAGGACAGGGAACGCGGGTGAATGAAAAACTGTTTTTT. It specifies CASSLLLGQGTRVNEKLFF. The full variable domain, its missing parts supplied by reference TRBV5-1 and TRBJ1-4, is KAGVTQTPRYLIKTRGQQVTLSCSPISGHRSVSWYQQTPGQGLQFLFEYFSETQRNKGNFPGRFSGRQFSNSRSEMNVSTLELGDSALYLCASSLLLGQGTRVNEKLFFGSGTQLSVL.

V and J are TRBV12-5 and TRBJ2-2, with 7 bases that match TRBD1. Germline V gene data show CDR1 as LGHNT and CDR2 as FRNRAP. After removal of 1 base from V and 4 bases from J, the junction contained 3 bases not matched to a gene. The CDR3 totals 15 residues. CDR3 DNA sequence: TGTGCTAGTGGTTTGGGACAGGGTCGCACCGGGGAGCTGTTTTTT. Protein: CASGLGQGRTGELFF.

The V call is TRBV20-1, the J call TRBJ1-2, with TRBD1 as a possible D gene (5 bases). CDR1 and CDR2 (germline): DFQATT, SNEGSKA (reference sequence). V shed 3 bases and J shed 3 bases, with 8 bases lying between them. The CDR3 sequence is 12 residues long. The CDR3 nucleotides read TGCAGTGCTAGTTCAGGGTACTATGGCTACACCTTC. It specifies CSASSGYYGYTF.

J is TRBJ2-3 and V is TRBV11-2; D not certain. Germline V CDR1 and CDR2: SGHAT, FQNNGV. The CDR3 runs to 14 residues. V lost 1 base and J lost 3, with 8 bases in between. The CDR3 is CASSLVLSTDTQYF. The CDR3 bases are TGTGCCAGCAGCTTAGTTTTGAGTACAGATACGCAGTATTTT.

This clone was seen just once. The V and J genes are TRBV27 and TRBJ2-2; D gene uncertain. The CDR3 spans 14 residues. CDR1 is MNHEY and CDR2 is SMNVEV in the germline V gene (reference sequence). Deletions cut 2 bases from V and 2 bases from J, with 6 bases between. CDR3 nucleotide sequence: TGTGCCAGCAGTTTAGAACTTAACACCGGGGAGCTGTTTTTT. Translated, it gives CASSLELNTGELFF.

This chain connects TRBV28 to TRBJ1-3, with TRBD1 matching over 9 bases. J gave up 4 bases and V 8 bases, and 6 bases lay outside the gene matches. Germline-derived CDR1 and CDR2 are MDHEN and SYDVKM. CDR3 length: 14 residues. The CDR3 bases are TGTGCCAGCCTCGGACAGGGGAGCGGAAACACCATATATTTT. Protein sequence: CASLGQGSGNTIYF.

This chain connects TRBV2 to TRBJ1-2; 7 bases agree with TRBD1. With V trimmed by 7 bases and J by 2 bases, 7 bases remained unmatched. The CDR3 runs 14 residues. In germline, CDR1 is SNHLY, CDR2 FYNNEI. In DNA form, the CDR3 reads TGTGCCAGCACCGGACAGGTTCAGAACTATGGCTACACCTTC. Amino acid sequence: CASTGQVQNYGYTF.